This T cell receptor (beta chain) is from a study of T cell responses to AZD1222 COVID-19 vaccine listed by TCRdb under 2021. Turning to the overall study: AZD1222 recipients whose second dose came at about 4 weeks and those whose second dose came at about 12 weeks were combined into one group, since spike-specific TCR depth and breadth did not differ between the two schedules. TCR sequencing was performed for about 250 trial participants, of whom about 200 were given two doses of AZD1222 and approximately 25 were given two doses of MenACWY control vaccine. Trial participants were enrolled by age into subgroups of 18-55, 56-69 and 70-plus years, and around 140, 26 and 57 TCR-sequenced participants, respectively, were included in these subgroups. The paper's findings and limits, for the study overall: Spike-specific TCR breadth and depth rose significantly after two AZD1222 doses compared with day 0 and with MenACWY recipients. Vaccine-associated CD4 TCRs spanned the whole spike protein, with dominant responses in regions 160-218 and 743-854. Because no day 14 peak-response samples were available, repertoires were characterized only after the peak T cell response. Epitopes outside the regions mutated in the B.1.351 and B.1.1.7 variants were reportedly recognized by nearly half of the unique spike-specific TCRs. The 56-69-year group was small, and its depth increase did not reach significance, likely because of low power. Only five or six AZD1222 recipients were SARS-CoV-2 seropositive at baseline, limiting conclusions about previously exposed vaccinees. Participants were mostly white British, with more females than males. The authors suggested clonal diversity may have been underestimated.

The CDR3 regions of human TCRbeta chains were subjected to immunosequencing. From the authors' description of their analysis: TCRs in the repertoires were compared against a reference library of SARS-CoV-2-specific TCRs that had been generated with the MIRA antigen-specificity platform. Breadth meant the fraction of unique TCRs that were SARS-CoV-2-associated, whereas depth meant the fraction of total T cells that were SARS-CoV-2-associated. Using the MIRA data, each spike-specific TCR was mapped to the spike region that the TCR reacts to and placed in a CD4 or CD8 class. Log10-transformed breadth and depth values were compared by one-way ANOVA with Sidak's multiple comparisons tests. TCRdb's version of the immuneACCESS table is confined to in-frame rearrangements and falls short of the full clone set. An unresolved V gene accounts for under half of the shortfall where checked; the remainder is of unknown origin. From that table come the V and J calls and clone size; the DNA was used to work out D and trimming. In all, the sample holds around 150,000 clones, and 90% of those were seen once. 1.5% to 2% of the sample is taken by the ten largest.

Concerning this clone itself: What this receptor recognizes is not known. No base quality values were provided; no much bigger clone lies one nucleotide off.

What this sample's time point label stands for: baseline before first vaccination. Vaccinee samples came from UK trials COV001 and COV002, including a single-blind randomized controlled phase 2/3 trial of AZD1222 (ChAdOx1 nCoV-19) in healthy adults. Trial participant PBMC samples were collected at day 0 and day 28 after the second dose for TCRbeta chain sequencing. This receptor was taken from an adult in good health. This sample comprised peripheral blood, obtained on day 0 of AZD1222 vaccination.

This receptor carries the CDR3 CASTSGANVLTF. The nucleotide sequence is given as TGTGCCAGCACATCTGGGGCCAACGTCCTGACTTTC. The rearranged chain carries TRBV3-1 (or the pseudogene TRBV3-2) and TRBJ2-6; the D segment cannot be called with confidence. V lost 7 bases and J lost 1 base; the stretch between them is 2 bases long. The CDR3 numbers 12 residues from cysteine through phenylalanine. CDR3 DNA only is kept here, 36 bases in frame from base 1. Per the germline V gene (reference sequence), LGHDT is the CDR1 and YNNKEL is the CDR2.